The rows below give T cell receptor beta chains drawn from one sample of a study of blood T cell repertoires in COVID-19. Data came from immunoSEQ multiplex PCR; TCRdb stores just in-frame clones and leaves some out. The repertoire includes some 180,000 clones, 70% to 90% of them detected once, and less than 25% sits in the top ten. The sequenced sample consisted of peripheral blood. These receptors all stem from a man aged 70-80 years with active or convalescent COVID-19. Each CDR3 is given with its conserved first and last residue. D genes are given only for firm matches. The size entry is marked missing in some rows and otherwise reads once, few, many or a size class.

CASSLEAGGRETQYF TGTGCCAGCAGTTTAGAGGCAGGGGGTAGAGAGACCCAGTACTTC TRBV28 TRBD1 TRBJ2-5 -
CASISPVERGALHF TGTGCCAGCATCAGCCCCGTAGAGCGAGGAGCCCTCCACTTT TRBV28 - TRBJ1-6 once
CASSPYPAGELFF TGTGCCAGCAGCCCTTATCCCGCCGGGGAGCTGTTTTTT TRBV7-3 - TRBJ2-2 once
CSVLGGLAGNTGELFF TGCAGCGTTCTGGGGGGACTAGCGGGTAACACCGGGGAGCTGTTTTTT TRBV29-1 TRBD2 TRBJ2-2 -
CASSYDRGKLFF TGTGCCAGCAGTTACGACAGGGGGAAACTGTTTTTT TRBV6-5 TRBD1 TRBJ1-4 -
CASSWTGAVAFF TGTGCCAGCAGCTGGACGGGAGCGGTGGCTTTCTTT TRBV5-6 - TRBJ1-1 -
CASSKQGADTGELFF TGTGCCAGCAGCAAACAGGGGGCAGACACCGGGGAGCTGTTTTTT TRBV7-2 TRBD1 TRBJ2-2 few
CACWGTSSYEQYF TGTGCCTGTTGGGGCACAAGCTCCTACGAGCAGTACTTC TRBV30 - TRBJ2-7 -
CASSLVAGGSKNIQYF TGTGCCAGCAGCTTGGTGGCAGGGGGAAGCAAAAACATTCAGTACTTC TRBV5-6 TRBD1 TRBJ2-4 once
CASSLDTWAAASYGYTF TGCGCCAGCAGCTTGGATACATGGGCCGCTGCCTCCTATGGCTACACCTTC TRBV5-1 - TRBJ1-2 -
CASSLVSGRALNEQFF TGCGCCAGCAGCTTGGTTAGCGGGAGGGCCCTCAATGAGCAGTTCTTC TRBV5-1 TRBD2 TRBJ2-1 -
CASRAAGGYEQYF TGTGCCAGCAGGGCAGCAGGGGGGTACGAGCAGTACTTC TRBV6-5 - TRBJ2-7 once
CASSSQGSSYEQYF TGTGCCAGCAGCTCACAGGGGTCCTCCTACGAGCAGTACTTC TRBV7-2 TRBD1 TRBJ2-7 -
CASGDRRANTGELFF TGTGCCAGTGGGGACAGGCGAGCGAACACCGGGGAGCTGTTTTTT TRBV19 TRBD1 TRBJ2-2 -
CSASLAGTSGYTF TGCAGTGCTAGTCTCGCCGGGACATCAGGCTACACCTTC TRBV20-1 - TRBJ1-2 -
CASTPLRPGGTEAFF TGTGCCAGCACCCCCCTTCGCCCCGGAGGCACTGAAGCTTTCTTT TRBV27 - TRBJ1-1 -
CASSVTGGDWTDTQYF TGTGCCAGCTCAGTAACAGGGGGCGATTGGACAGATACGCAGTATTTT TRBV18 TRBD1 TRBJ2-3 -
CASSFIGRGTGNTIYF TGTGCCAGCAGCTTTATAGGCCGGGGGACTGGAAACACCATATATTTT TRBV7-8 - TRBJ1-3 -
CASSQGGGGASSEQFF TGCGCCAGCAGCCAAGGGGGCGGGGGGGCTTCCAGTGAGCAGTTCTTC TRBV4-1 TRBD2 TRBJ2-1 -
CASSLDRGLGNSPLHF TGTGCCAGCAGCTTGGACAGGGGGCTTGGTAATTCACCCCTCCACTTT TRBV5-5 TRBD1 TRBJ1-6 -
CASSLAVFSTSGSYEQFF TGTGCCAGCAGCTTAGCGGTTTTTTCGACTAGCGGGAGTTATGAGCAGTTCTTC TRBV7-2 TRBD2 TRBJ2-1 -
CSASPLAGGETQYF TGCAGTGCTAGTCCACTAGCGGGGGGGGAGACCCAGTACTTC TRBV20-1 TRBD2 TRBJ2-5 -
CASSEGLAGEQFF TGTGCCAGCAGCGAGGGACTAGCGGGAGAGCAGTTCTTC TRBV7-2 TRBD2 TRBJ2-1 -
CAISDGDNYGYTF TGTGCCATCAGTGACGGAGATAACTATGGCTACACCTTC TRBV10-3 - TRBJ1-2 -
CASSRVDSGDEKLFF TGTGCCAGCAGTAGGGTGGACAGTGGAGATGAAAAACTGTTTTTT TRBV6-5 - TRBJ1-4 -
CASSLQGGELFF TGTGCCAGCAGCTTACAGGGGGGGGAGCTGTTTTTT TRBV11-2 - TRBJ2-2 -
CASSVRGQGAAGELFF TGTGCCAGCAGCGTAAGGGGACAGGGGGCGGCCGGGGAGCTGTTTTTT TRBV9 TRBD1 TRBJ2-2 -
CASSQDLTDQPQHF TGTGCCAGCAGCCAAGATCTTACGGATCAGCCCCAGCATTTT TRBV3-1/TRBV3-2 - TRBJ1-5 few
CSIRDRGGSGELFF TGCAGCATCCGGGACAGGGGAGGCTCCGGGGAGCTGTTTTTT TRBV29-1 TRBD1 TRBJ2-2 -
CASSPWGISNQPQHF TGCGCCAGCAGTCCCTGGGGCATAAGCAATCAGCCCCAGCATTTT TRBV5-1 - TRBJ1-5 -
CASSWIRPDAGYGYTF TGTGCCAGCAGCTGGATCAGACCTGACGCGGGCTATGGCTACACCTTC TRBV5-8 - TRBJ1-2 -
CATVGTSGMVDTQYF TGTGCCACCGTCGGGACTAGCGGGATGGTAGATACGCAGTATTTT TRBV15 TRBD2 TRBJ2-3 -
CASSITGSSITYEQYF TGTGCCAGCAGCATAACCGGGAGCAGTATAACCTACGAGCAGTACTTC TRBV5-5 - TRBJ2-7 -
CASSLSQGNGYTF TGTGCCAGCAGTTTGTCCCAGGGAAATGGCTACACCTTC TRBV12-3/TRBV12-4 - TRBJ1-2 once
CASRSGLGGQETQYF TGTGCCAGCAGAAGCGGGTTGGGGGGGCAAGAGACCCAGTACTTC TRBV7-2 TRBD2 TRBJ2-5 -
CASTRTSGRESEQFF TGTGCCAGCACCAGGACTAGCGGGAGAGAAAGTGAGCAGTTCTTC TRBV6-5 TRBD2 TRBJ2-1 -
CASSPGTSGSQGPSYEQYF TGTGCCAGCAGCCCCGGGACTAGCGGATCACAGGGTCCCTCCTACGAGCAGTACTTC TRBV7-2 TRBD2 TRBJ2-7 -
CASSPRRRQETQYF TGTGCCAGCTCACCACGGCGGAGGCAAGAGACCCAGTACTTC TRBV18 - TRBJ2-5 -
CASSIPGRSTGELFF TGTGCCAGCAGCATCCCCGGTCGGTCCACCGGGGAGCTGTTTTTT TRBV7-9 - TRBJ2-2 -
CSASWPNTEAFF TGCAGTGCTAGTTGGCCGAACACTGAAGCTTTCTTT TRBV20-1 - TRBJ1-1 -
CATEAGHSYEQYF TGTGCTACCGAAGCGGGACACTCCTACGAGCAGTACTTC TRBV5-8 - TRBJ2-7 -
CASSYEVGTGLNQPQHF TGTGCCAGCAGTTACGAGGTTGGGACAGGGTTAAATCAGCCCCAGCATTTT TRBV6-2/TRBV6-3 TRBD1 TRBJ1-5 -
CASRSDRKNEQFF TGTGCCAGCAGATCGGACAGAAAGAATGAGCAGTTCTTC TRBV2 - TRBJ2-1 -
CASSSTRGLLEAFF TGTGCCAGCAGTTCGACCAGGGGGCTCTTAGAAGCTTTCTTT TRBV27 TRBD1 TRBJ1-1 -
CATYFFPWGQGVLSRALNYGYTF TGTGCCACCTACTTTTTCCCTTGGGGACAGGGTGTTTTAAGTCGGGCCCTGAACTATGGCTACACCTTC TRBV2 TRBD1 TRBJ1-2 -
CAWSVGGGGYTF TGTGCCTGGAGTGTAGGAGGAGGTGGCTACACCTTC TRBV30 - TRBJ1-2 -
CASSLPRTGGTEAFF TGTGCCAGCAGTTTACCCCGGACAGGGGGCACTGAAGCTTTCTTT TRBV28 TRBD1 TRBJ1-1 -
CASSPHSSNVQYF TGCGCCAGCAGCCCCCACTCAAGTAATGTGCAGTACTTC TRBV4-1 - TRBJ2-7 -
CASSFWGSNQPQHF TGTGCCAGCAGTTTTTGGGGCAGCAATCAGCCCCAGCATTTT TRBV27 - TRBJ1-5 -
CATSRGRGSSYNEQFF TGTGCCACCAGCAGAGGGCGGGGGAGCTCCTACAATGAGCAGTTCTTC TRBV15 TRBD2 TRBJ2-1 -
CASSGGTVNSPLHF TGTGCCAGCAGTGGGGGGACAGTCAATTCACCCCTCCACTTT TRBV27 TRBD1 TRBJ1-6 -
CASSWTGKQPQHF TGCGCCAGCAGCTGGACAGGGAAACAGCCCCAGCATTTT TRBV10-2 TRBD1 TRBJ1-5 -
CASSFNRGDTQYF TGTGCCAGCAGCTTCAACAGGGGGGATACGCAGTATTTT TRBV7-2 TRBD1 TRBJ2-3 -
CAWSVHSPGETQYF TGTGCCTGGAGTGTGCACAGCCCGGGGGAGACCCAGTACTTC TRBV30 - TRBJ2-5 -